The 4 T cell receptor beta chains below all came from one sample that was sequenced in a study of blood T cell repertoires in COVID-19 (dated by TCRdb to 2019 to 2021). Library prep was done by the immunoSEQ multiplex PCR assay. TCRdb took this table from immuneACCESS and kept in-frame rearrangements with V and J called. Such tables lack part of the clones; where checked against another copy, unresolved V genes explain under half of the gap, and the rest is unexplained. The sample yields 210,000 or so clones; roughly nine tenths were counted once. The biggest ten clones account for 3.1% of the sample. Specimen: PBMCs or T cells enriched from blood (not recorded which). All receptors derive from a woman aged 50 to 60 in a cohort exposed to, infected with or recovered from COVID-19 (not recorded which).

The V gene is TRBV7-9, the J gene TRBJ2-5; maybe TRBD2 (6 bases). Germline V gene sequence: CDR1 SEHNR, CDR2 FQNEAQ (reference sequence). V was pared by 1 base and J by 0 bases, with 15 bases between. This CDR3 has 17 amino acids. As DNA, the CDR3 is TGTGCCAGCAGCTTAGGCCTGGCGCGGGGATACCAAGAGACCCAGTACTTC. Amino acid sequence: CASSLGLARGYQETQYF.

This rearrangement joins TRBV5-1 to TRBJ1-3; 7 bases map to TRBD1. Germline V lookup: CDR1 SGHRS, CDR2 YFSETQ. With V trimmed by 4 bases and J by 0 bases, 7 bases remained unmatched. The CDR3 has 16 amino acids. CDR3 residues: CASSRAGQNSGNTIYF. The CDR3 coding sequence is TGCGCCAGCAGCAGGGCGGGACAGAACTCTGGAAACACCATATATTTT.

CDR3 sequence reads: CASSQDEWGGRLGYTF. CDR3 sequence (DNA): TGCGCCAGCAGCCAAGATGAATGGGGCGGCAGGCTAGGCTACACCTTC. The genes are TRBV4-3 and TRBJ1-2; a possible D gene is TRBD1 (5 bases). Germline V gene data show CDR1 as LGHNA and CDR2 as YSLEER. Between the trimmed V and J ends, which lost 0 bases and 8 bases, there was a span of 19 bases. The CDR3 consists of 16 residues.

Here the CDR3 reads CASSIGGSLTTGELFF. CDR3 nucleotides: TGTGCCAGTAGTATAGGAGGGAGCCTAACCACCGGGGAGCTGTTTTTT. The J gene is TRBJ2-2, the V gene TRBV19; the D gene is possibly TRBD2 (5 bases). Looked up from germline, CDR1 is LNHDA and CDR2 is SQIVND (reference sequence). The CDR3 covers 16 residues. Trimming left V 1 base short and J 4 bases short, with 13 bases between.